The 23 T cell receptor beta chains below all came from one sample that was sequenced in a study of T cell changes during pregnancy in multiple sclerosis. Profiled with immunoSEQ multiplex PCR; TCRdb holds only in-frame clones, not every one. The repertoire holds about 51,000 clones, with around 92% as singletons. This specimen consisted of CD4+ T cells from peripheral blood mononuclear cells, obtained in the third trimester of pregnancy. The source of these receptors is a female donor with multiple sclerosis, enrolled in a pregnancy study.

This chain links TRBV4-2 with TRBJ2-2; the D is unclear. V was shortened by 0 bases and J by 0 bases, with 5 bases between the two germline ends. The CDR3 consists of 15 residues. Germline CDR1 is LGHNA and CDR2 is YNFKEQ. CDR3 in DNA: TGTGCCAGCAGCCAAGAGGGCTCGAACACCGGGGAGCTGTTTTTT. Its protein is CASSQEGSNTGELFF.

The J gene is TRBJ2-7, the V gene TRBV18; TRBD2 agrees at 14 bases. This CDR3 comprises 17 residues. Per the germline V gene, CDR1 is KGHSH and CDR2 is LQKENI. V shed 3 bases and J 2 bases; nucleotides not matched to a gene: 6. In nucleotides, the CDR3 is TGTGCCAGCTCACCCGGGACTAGCGGGAGCCCTACCTACGAGCAGTACTTC. Its translation: CASSPGTSGSPTYEQYF.

The chain links TRBV19 to TRBJ1-2; TRBD1 matches at 7 bases. The CDR3 is 14 amino acids. Germline V gene lookup returns CDR1 LNHDA and CDR2 SQIVND (reference sequence). V lost 3 bases, J lost 4 bases, and 5 bases stayed unmatched. The CDR3 spells CASSMFDRVYGYTF. The CDR3 nucleotides read TGTGCCAGTAGTATGTTTGACAGGGTCTATGGCTACACCTTC. Complete variable domain (other parts from reference TRBV19 and TRBJ1-2): DGGITQSPKYLFRKEGQNVTLSCEQNLNHDAMYWYRQDPGQGLRLIYYSQIVNDFQKGDIAEGYSVSREKKESFPLTVTSAQKNPTAFYLCASSMFDRVYGYTFGSGTRLTVV.

This rearrangement joins TRBV9 to TRBJ2-1; 9 positions agree with TRBD2. Germline values: CDR1 SGDLS, CDR2 YYNGEE. The V segment lost 0 bases and the J segment 10 bases; nucleotides outside the gene matches: 11. The CDR3 has 16 residues. CDR3 DNA: TGTGCCAGCAGCGTAGGTCGCGGGAGGGTTGAAGAAGAGCAGTTCTTC. Its protein is CASSVGRGRVEEEQFF.

For the CDR3, the DNA is TGTGCCAGTAGGAGCGCCGGGACTAACGGCGAGCAGTACTTC. Translation gives CASRSAGTNGEQYF. The chain couples TRBV19 to TRBJ2-7; TRBD2 aligns across 7 bases. CDR3 length: 14 amino acids. The J segment lost 6 bases and the V segment lost 6 bases, leaving 11 bases of the junction unmatched. Germline CDR1 LNHDA, CDR2 SQIVND (reference sequence).

The chain combines TRBV19 with TRBJ2-1; TRBD1 aligns across 9 bases. V was pared by 4 bases and J by 7 bases, with 5 bases of the junction left unmatched. CDR3 length: 14 residues. Germline V CDR1 and CDR2: LNHDA, SQIVND (reference sequence). CDR3 sequence reads: CASSNTGGWNEQFF. In DNA, the CDR3 is TGTGCCAGTAGTAATACAGGGGGCTGGAATGAGCAGTTCTTC.

This chain links TRBV11-2 with TRBJ2-1; possible D gene TRBD2, 5 bases. CDR3 length: 16 residues. Per the germline V gene, CDR1 is SGHAT and CDR2 is FQNNGV. V gave up 0 bases and J gave up 9 bases, with 18 bases separating them. CDR3 sequence reads: CASSLDPGVLRSEQFF. The CDR3 DNA is TGTGCCAGCAGCTTAGATCCCGGGGTCCTCCGCAGTGAGCAGTTCTTC. The complete variable domain, with remaining parts taken from reference TRBV11-2 and TRBJ2-1, reads EAGVAQSPRYKIIEKRQSVAFWCNPISGHATLYWYQQILGQGPKLLIQFQNNGVVDDSQLPKDRFSAERLKGVDSTLKIQPAKLEDSAVYLCASSLDPGVLRSEQFFGPGTRLTVL.

The chain recombines TRBV6-5 with TRBJ2-7, with D maybe TRBD2 (5 bases). Germline CDR1 and CDR2: MNHEY and SVGAGI. Trimming pared 6 bases from V and 13 bases from J, leaving 25 bases between. CDR3 size: 14 residues. The DNA for the CDR3 is TGTGCCAGCAGCCCAACATCGAACCGGGAACCTAACTACTTC. Translating gives CASSPTSNREPNYF.

This chain uses TRBV19 with TRBJ1-5; 8 nucleotides agree with TRBD1. V trimming: 7 bases; J trimming: 4 bases; junction bases outside the gene matches: 3. CDR3 length equals 13 residues. From germline, CDR1 is LNHDA and CDR2 SQIVND (reference sequence). CDR3 coding DNA: TGTGCCAGTACCCGGGACAGGAATCAGCCCCAGCATTTT. Residues: CASTRDRNQPQHF. The full variable domain, its missing parts supplied by reference TRBV19 and TRBJ1-5, is DGGITQSPKYLFRKEGQNVTLSCEQNLNHDAMYWYRQDPGQGLRLIYYSQIVNDFQKGDIAEGYSVSREKKESFPLTVTSAQKNPTAFYLCASTRDRNQPQHFGDGTRLSIL.

V is TRBV7-8 and J is TRBJ1-5; no reliable D call. The CDR3 length is 15 residues. Trimming cost V 5 bases and J 5 bases, with 16 bases left between them. Looked up from germline, CDR1 is SGHVS and CDR2 is FQNEAQ. The CDR3 DNA is TGTGCCAGCAGCCCCAGTCGGGGTTGGGATCAGCCCCAGCATTTT. It is translated as CASSPSRGWDQPQHF.

The V and J genes are TRBV6-6 and TRBJ2-7; no firm D call. The CDR3 has 14 residues. V was trimmed by 6 bases and J by 1 base, leaving 13 bases between them. CDR1 MNHNY and CDR2 SVGAGI come from the germline V gene (reference sequence). The CDR3: CASRPYGRSYEQYF. The CDR3 DNA sequence: TGTGCCAGCAGGCCGTATGGCAGATCCTACGAGCAGTACTTC.

Only one count was recorded for this clone. The chain joins TRBV28 to TRBJ1-2; 8 nucleotides agree with TRBD1. J gave up 8 bases and V 6 bases, and 8 bases lay outside the gene matches. The CDR3 is 13 amino acids. In germline, CDR1 is MDHEN, CDR2 SYDVKM. In nucleotides, the CDR3 is TGTGCCAGCAGACCTCAGGGGGCGCAAGGCTACACCTTC. Amino acid sequence: CASRPQGAQGYTF.

This clone was recorded a few times. The V and J genes are TRBV28 and TRBJ1-5; D perhaps matches TRBD1 (6 bases). Between the trimmed V and J ends, which lost 8 bases and 4 bases, there was a span of 15 bases. The V gene's germline CDR1 is MDHEN and CDR2 SYDVKM. This CDR3 has 14 residues. CDR3 residues: CASHPGGRNQPQHF. In nucleotides, the CDR3 is TGTGCCAGCCACCCCGGGGGGCGGAATCAGCCCCAGCATTTT.

The V and J genes are TRBV20-1 and TRBJ2-1; no clear D. This CDR3 spans 11 amino acids. Per the germline V gene, CDR1 is DFQATT and CDR2 is SNEGSKA (reference sequence). V shed 3 bases and J shed 7 bases, with 7 bases lying between them. The CDR3 sequence: CSASFGNEQFF. Here the CDR3 DNA reads TGCAGTGCTAGTTTCGGGAATGAGCAGTTCTTC.

This clone was picked up one time. The chain links TRBV6-1 to TRBJ1-5; D uncertain. The CDR3 runs 15 residues. Germline values: CDR1 MNHNS, CDR2 SASEGT. Trimming took 5 bases from V and 4 from J, leaving 15 bases between them. CDR3 region: CASSWSGYGNQPQHF. The CDR3 DNA reads TGTGCCAGCAGTTGGAGTGGGTATGGGAATCAGCCCCAGCATTTT.

This chain links TRBV19 with TRBJ2-2; TRBD2 might be the D (6 bases). Deletions cut 9 bases from V and 1 base from J, with 12 bases between. The CDR3 has 14 amino acids. CDR1 and CDR2 from the germline V gene are LNHDA and SQIVND (reference sequence). The CDR3, as DNA: TGTGCCAGCCGGCGGGACGGGAACACCGGGGAGCTGTTTTTT. Protein product: CASRRDGNTGELFF.

V is TRBV28 and J is TRBJ2-1; 7 bases match TRBD2. The CDR3 contains 16 residues. J lost 0 bases, V lost 6 bases, and 8 bases had no gene match. Germline values: CDR1 MDHEN, CDR2 SYDVKM. This CDR3 is CASRASGASSYNEQFF. In DNA form, the CDR3 reads TGTGCCAGCAGGGCTAGCGGTGCAAGCTCCTACAATGAGCAGTTCTTC. Supplemented by reference TRBV28 and TRBJ2-1, the full variable domain reads DVKVTQSSRYLVKRTGEKVFLECVQDMDHENMFWYRQDPGLGLRLIYFSYDVKMKEKGDIPEGYSVSREKKERFSLILESASTNQTSMYLCASRASGASSYNEQFFGPGTRLTVL.

V usage is TRBV7-9 and J usage is TRBJ1-1; D is unclear. CDR3 length: 13 amino acids. V was trimmed by 6 bases and J by 2 bases, leaving 10 bases between them. Germline V gene sequence: CDR1 SEHNR, CDR2 FQNEAQ (reference sequence). The CDR3 is CASSGRVNTEAFF. In nucleotides, the CDR3 is TGTGCCAGCAGTGGGCGGGTAAACACTGAAGCTTTCTTT.

The V call is TRBV27, the J call TRBJ2-7; TRBD1 matches 8 bases. The V and J ends lost 3 bases and 4 bases, in that order; junction bases with no gene match: 8. CDR1 and CDR2 (germline): MNHEY, SMNVEV (reference sequence). The length of the CDR3 is 15 residues. The CDR3 region is CASSFWTGFVYEQYF. The CDR3 nucleotides are TGTGCCAGCAGTTTCTGGACAGGGTTTGTTTACGAGCAGTACTTC.

The rearrangement uses TRBV19 and TRBJ1-5; a possible D gene is TRBD1 (5 bases). CDR1 LNHDA and CDR2 SQIVND come from the germline V gene (reference sequence). Trimming took off 0 bases at V and 5 bases at J, with 11 bases between the two ends. The length of the CDR3 is 15 residues. The CDR3 sequence is CASSIDKTAYQPQHF. The DNA of the CDR3 is TGTGCCAGTAGTATAGATAAGACAGCATATCAGCCCCAGCATTTT.

The gene calls are TRBV5-4 and TRBJ1-2; 7 nucleotides match TRBD1. The germline V gene has CDR1 SGHNT and CDR2 YYREEE (reference sequence). V shed 4 bases and J 6 bases; nucleotides not matched to a gene: 6. CDR3 size: 13 residues. CDR3 DNA: TGTGCCAGCAGCACGCTAACAGGGGATGGCTACACCTTC. Translating gives CASSTLTGDGYTF. The whole variable domain, remainder taken from reference TRBV5-4 and TRBJ1-2, is ETGVTQSPTHLIKTRGQQVTLRCSSQSGHNTVSWYQQALGQGPQFIFQYYREEENGRGNFPPRFSGLQFPNYSSELNVNALELDDSALYLCASSTLTGDGYTFGSGTRLTVV.

This sequence joins TRBV10-3 and TRBJ2-7; maybe TRBD2 (6 bases). This CDR3 has 15 residues. The V gene's germline CDR1 is ENHRY and CDR2 SYGVKD. V shed 4 bases and J shed 2 bases, with 15 bases lying between them. The CDR3 coding sequence is TGTGCCATCAGTGGGGGGGACGGTTCGGCCTACGAGCAGTACTTC. This encodes CAISGGDGSAYEQYF.

The chain couples TRBV19 to TRBJ1-5; D is uncertain. This CDR3 has 14 residues. The germline V gene has CDR1 LNHDA and CDR2 SQIVND (reference sequence). V lost 0 bases and J lost 9, with 12 bases in between. The DNA of the CDR3 is TGTGCCAGTAGTATAGATCGGGTATTCCCGCCCCAGCATTTT. Translation gives CASSIDRVFPPQHF.